A selection of T cell receptor beta chains follows, all from one sample in a study of T cells in Graves' hyperthyroidism and ophthalmopathy. TCRdb reprocessed the multiplex PCR reads with MiXCR, giving one entry per CDR3 protein. The repertoire includes 250,000 or so distinct CDR3 sequences, approximately 14% of them detected once, and about 33% sits in the top ten. Sequenced input: blood. These TCRs come from a woman aged 45 to 65 with Graves' hyperthyroidism that later progressed to Graves' ophthalmopathy. Both conserved end residues are part of each CDR3. Each record gives: clone size, D gene, V gene, J gene, CDR3 protein, CDR3 DNA. D genes are given only for firm matches. Rows may omit the clone size; those that give it use once, few, many or a size class.

clone_size: once
d_call: TRBD2
v_call: TRBV2
j_call: TRBJ2-1
cdr3_aa: CASRGGDSYNEQFF
cdr3_nt: TGTGCCAGCAGGGGGGGGGACTCCTACAATGAGCAGTTCTTC

clone_size: .
d_call: TRBD2
v_call: TRBV5-1
j_call: TRBJ2-1
cdr3_aa: CASSLGPGLANEQFF
cdr3_nt: TGCGCCAGCAGCTTGGGCCCGGGACTAGCGAATGAGCAGTTCTTC

clone_size: .
d_call: .
v_call: TRBV6-2/TRBV6-3
j_call: TRBJ1-6
cdr3_aa: CASSPDVNPLAVNSPLHF
cdr3_nt: TGTGCCAGCAGTCCGGACGTGAACCCTCTCGCCGTTAATTCACCCCTCCACTTT

clone_size: many
d_call: .
v_call: TRBV11-2
j_call: TRBJ1-5
cdr3_aa: CASSFSGNQPQHF
cdr3_nt: TGTGCCAGCAGCTTCTCCGGTAATCAGCCCCAGCATTTT

clone_size: .
d_call: TRBD1
v_call: TRBV7-9
j_call: TRBJ2-1
cdr3_aa: CASSSRQGDNEQFF
cdr3_nt: TGTGCCAGCAGCTCCCGACAGGGGGACAATGAGCAGTTCTTC

clone_size: many
d_call: .
v_call: TRBV18
j_call: TRBJ2-7
cdr3_aa: CASSPLAGASEQYF
cdr3_nt: TGTGCCAGCTCACCACTGGCGGGGGCGAGCGAGCAGTACTTC

clone_size: many
d_call: .
v_call: TRBV2
j_call: TRBJ2-1
cdr3_aa: CASMVTSTYNEQFF
cdr3_nt: TGTGCCAGCATGGTGACTAGTACCTACAATGAGCAGTTCTTC

clone_size: few
d_call: .
v_call: TRBV5-1
j_call: TRBJ2-1
cdr3_aa: CASSLTGTPYSEQFF
cdr3_nt: TGCGCCAGCAGCTTGACCGGGACGCCCTACAGTGAGCAGTTCTTC

clone_size: many
d_call: .
v_call: TRBV28
j_call: TRBJ2-4
cdr3_aa: CASGAGSNLNIQYF
cdr3_nt: TGTGCCAGCGGGGCAGGGAGTAACTTAAACATTCAGTACTTC

clone_size: many
d_call: .
v_call: TRBV7-8
j_call: TRBJ2-1
cdr3_aa: CASSLRPYNEQFF
cdr3_nt: TGTGCCAGCAGCTTACGACCGTACAATGAGCAGTTCTTC

clone_size: many
d_call: TRBD2
v_call: TRBV5-1
j_call: TRBJ2-3
cdr3_aa: CASSVSSGGYTDTQYF
cdr3_nt: TGCGCCAGCAGCGTTTCGAGCGGGGGCTACACAGATACGCAGTATTTT

clone_size: few
d_call: .
v_call: TRBV28
j_call: TRBJ1-2
cdr3_aa: CASAERLHHYGYTF
cdr3_nt: TGTGCCTCAGCCGAACGGCTACATCACTATGGCTACACCTTC

clone_size: .
d_call: TRBD1
v_call: TRBV5-6
j_call: TRBJ1-3
cdr3_aa: CASSLPGGPGNTIYF
cdr3_nt: TGTGCCAGCAGCTTGCCAGGGGGGCCTGGAAACACCATATATTTT